Below, 6 T cell receptor beta chains from the same sample are listed, as sequenced in a study of blood T cell repertoires in COVID-19. TCRdb's table, derived via immunoSEQ multiplex PCR, lists solely in-frame clones and lacks some. Among about 220,000 clones, 80% were seen once, and the ten largest hold around 7.3%. The sequenced sample consisted of peripheral blood. The receptors come from a woman in her sixties or seventies with acute or convalescent COVID-19.

The V call is TRBV27, the J call TRBJ1-1; 7 bases are a match to TRBD1. J gave up 1 base and V 6 bases, and 8 bases lay outside the gene matches. The CDR3 totals 15 residues. Germline-derived CDR1 and CDR2 are MNHEY and SMNVEV (reference sequence). CDR3 DNA: TGTGCCAGCAGCGTACGCGGGACAGCGAACACTGAAGCTTTCTTT. Translation: CASSVRGTANTEAFF.

Comment on this clone: The sample contains more than one DNA sequence encoding this CDR3. This chain joins TRBV30 and TRBJ2-3, with 7 nucleotides matching TRBD2. The CDR3 sequence is 14 residues long. Germline trimming cut 2 bases from V and 0 bases from J; bases unmatched to any gene: 2. The germline CDR1 and CDR2 sequences are GTSNPN and SVGIG (reference sequence). In DNA, the CDR3 is TGTGCCTGGAGTCGCGGGGGAAGCACAGATACGCAGTATTTT. Residues: CAWSRGGSTDTQYF.

V gene TRBV6-5 combines with J gene TRBJ1-1; D is perhaps TRBD1 (6 bases). V shed 2 bases and J shed 5 bases, with 12 bases lying between them. The V gene's germline CDR1 is MNHEY and CDR2 SVGAGI. This CDR3 has 14 amino acids. DNA for the CDR3: TGTGCCAGCAGTTACCCGACAGGCACGACTGAAGCTTTCTTT. It encodes CASSYPTGTTEAFF.

V gene TRBV3-1 (or the pseudogene TRBV3-2) combines with J gene TRBJ2-3, with TRBD1 as a possible D gene (5 bases). This CDR3 spans 13 amino acids. Trimming took 0 bases from V and 6 from J, leaving 7 bases between them. The germline V gene has CDR1 LGHDT and CDR2 YNNKEL (reference sequence). Written as DNA, the CDR3 is TGTGCCAGCAGCCAAGAAGGGGCGGATACGCAGTATTTT. This sequence encodes CASSQEGADTQYF.

The CDR3 DNA reads TGTGCCAGCAGTGAAACTTGGTATAGCAATCAGCCCCAGCATTTT. Protein sequence: CASSETWYSNQPQHF. The chain has TRBV6-1 and TRBJ1-5, with D unresolved. With 2 bases removed from V and 0 bases from J, the gap between germline ends came to 8 bases. Germline CDR1 and CDR2: MNHNS and SASEGT. This CDR3 is built from 15 residues.

V and J are TRBV19 and TRBJ1-1, with 9 bases fitting TRBD1. V was pared by 6 bases and J by 1 base, with 3 bases of the junction left unmatched. The length of the CDR3 is 14 residues. Germline CDR1 reads LNHDA; CDR2 reads SQIVND (reference sequence). CDR3 nucleotides: TGTGCCAGTAGCCTGGGACAGGGGAACACTGAAGCTTTCTTT. The encoded protein is CASSLGQGNTEAFF.